This T cell receptor beta chain appears in the sequencing data of a study of blood T cell repertoires in COVID-19. Assay: immunoSEQ multiplex PCR; the TCRdb copy retains only in-frame clones and omits some. In the table there are approximately 77,000 clones, roughly 88% of which are singletons. This CDR3 is 15 amino acids long. Germline assignment: CDR1 SGHTS and CDR2 YDEGEE. V dropped 0 bases and J dropped 5; count of bases not matched to a gene: 7. V is TRBV5-8 and J is TRBJ1-1; 7 bases line up with TRBD1. The sequence came from a woman of 80 years or more with acute or convalescent COVID-19. The sample taken for sequencing was peripheral blood. The CDR3 DNA reads as TGTGCCAGCAGCTTGGGACAGGGTCGAAGGACTGAAGCTTTCTTT. Its protein is CASSLGQGRRTEAFF. The variable domain in full, completed from reference TRBV5-8 and TRBJ1-1, reads EAGVTQSPTHLIKTRGQQATLRCSPISGHTSVYWYQQALGLGLQFLLWYDEGEERNRGNFPPRFSGRQFPNYSSELNVNALELEDSALYLCASSLGQGRRTEAFFGQGTRLTVV.